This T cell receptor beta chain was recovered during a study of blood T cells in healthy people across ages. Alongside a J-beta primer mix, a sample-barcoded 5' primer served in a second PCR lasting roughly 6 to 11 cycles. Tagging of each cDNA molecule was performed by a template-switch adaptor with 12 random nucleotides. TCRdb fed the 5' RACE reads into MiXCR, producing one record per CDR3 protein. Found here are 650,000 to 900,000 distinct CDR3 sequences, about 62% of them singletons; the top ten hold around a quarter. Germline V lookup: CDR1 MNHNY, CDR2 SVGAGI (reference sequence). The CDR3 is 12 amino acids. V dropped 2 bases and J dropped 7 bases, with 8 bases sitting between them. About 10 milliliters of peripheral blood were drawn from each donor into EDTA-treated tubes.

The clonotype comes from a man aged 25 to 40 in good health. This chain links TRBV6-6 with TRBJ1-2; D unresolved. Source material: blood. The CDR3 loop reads CASSYTLTGYTF. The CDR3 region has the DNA TGTGCCAGCAGTTACACCCTGACTGGCTACACCTTC.